A single sample is the source of the 15 T cell receptor beta chains below, sequenced in a study of blood T cell repertoires in COVID-19. TCRdb keeps only in-frame clones here, not all; method: immunoSEQ multiplex PCR. The data show roughly 100,000 clones, under 80% seen once. The sample consisted of peripheral blood. Source of these receptors: a woman in her 70s with acute or convalescent COVID-19.

This sequence joins TRBV20-1 and TRBJ2-7; no reliable D call. Trimming shortened V by 3 bases and J by 3 bases, and 12 bases separated the two germline ends. The CDR3 loop spans 13 amino acids. Germline V gene data show CDR1 as DFQATT and CDR2 as SNEGSKA (reference sequence). In DNA, the CDR3 is TGCAGTGCTAGTCCCATGCCACTCTACGAGCAGTACTTC. It codes for CSASPMPLYEQYF.

The chain's CDR3 is CASSKGGAGTEAFF. CDR3 nucleotide sequence: TGTGCCAGCAGTAAAGGGGGCGCGGGCACTGAAGCTTTCTTT. This chain uses TRBV28 with TRBJ1-1; 7 bases fit TRBD1. Germline V CDR1 and CDR2: MDHEN, SYDVKM. CDR3 length: 14 amino acids. Losses at the gene ends were 5 bases for V and 4 bases for J; bases not matched to a gene: 7.

The chain uses TRBV28 and TRBJ1-1; D is unresolved. The CDR3 extends over 13 amino acids. Germline V CDR1 and CDR2: MDHEN, SYDVKM. Trimming took 7 bases from V and 0 from J, leaving 9 bases between them. The CDR3 DNA sequence: TGTGCCAGCATCCGAAGCGTGAACACTGAAGCTTTCTTT. Protein product: CASIRSVNTEAFF.

The chain carries TRBV7-2 and TRBJ1-2; 9 positions agree with TRBD1. The CDR3 is 18 amino acids. The germline gives CDR1 SGHTA, CDR2 FQGNSA. V was clipped by 3 bases and J by 4 bases; unmatched bases: 15. CDR3 sequence (DNA): TGTGCCAGCAGCTTCGGGACAGGGTGGAGCAGCCGGGGCTATGGCTACACCTTC. Translation gives CASSFGTGWSSRGYGYTF.

This chain uses TRBV28 with TRBJ2-5; TRBD1 aligns across 7 bases. Germline CDR1 MDHEN, CDR2 SYDVKM. This CDR3 is 15 amino acids long. Losses at the gene ends were 2 bases for V and 5 bases for J; bases not matched to a gene: 8. The CDR3 protein is CASSLSIQGLETQYF. DNA for the CDR3: TGTGCCAGCAGTTTAAGCATACAGGGGCTGGAGACCCAGTACTTC. Variable domain in full (rest from reference TRBV28 and TRBJ2-5): DVKVTQSSRYLVKRTGEKVFLECVQDMDHENMFWYRQDPGLGLRLIYFSYDVKMKEKGDIPEGYSVSREKKERFSLILESASTNQTSMYLCASSLSIQGLETQYFGPGTRLLVL.

There are a few counts of this clone. This chain joins TRBV5-6 and TRBJ2-7, with TRBD1 matching 10 bases. CDR3 length: 14 amino acids. Germline CDR1 and CDR2: SGHDT and YYEEEE. V shed 3 bases and J 6 bases; nucleotides not matched to a gene: 6. The CDR3 region has the DNA TGTGCCAGCAGCTCGACCGGGACAGGGGCCGAGCAGTACTTC. This gives the protein CASSSTGTGAEQYF.

The chain links TRBV30 to TRBJ1-2, with a weak D call TRBD1 (5 bases). The V gene lost 0 bases and the J gene lost 4 bases, with 21 bases spanning the gap. Germline lookup yields CDR1 GTSNPN and CDR2 SVGIG (reference sequence). The CDR3 is made up of 17 amino acids. The CDR3: CAWSVLSDSFFFYGYTF. In nucleotides, the CDR3 is TGTGCCTGGAGTGTACTTAGTGACAGTTTTTTTTTCTATGGCTACACCTTC.

The rearrangement links TRBV5-4 to TRBJ1-6; maybe TRBD1 (5 bases). Germline values: CDR1 SGHNT, CDR2 YYREEE (reference sequence). V lost 4 bases to trimming and J lost 7 bases, with 21 bases between them. The CDR3 runs to 17 residues. For the CDR3, the DNA is TGTGCCAGCAGCAAATCCCCTAAGACAGCCTCGAATTCACCCCTCCACTTT. Translation gives CASSKSPKTASNSPLHF.

The J gene is TRBJ1-5, the V gene TRBV7-8; perhaps TRBD1 as D (5 bases). Trimming pared 5 bases from V and 3 bases from J, leaving 17 bases between. This CDR3 spans 16 amino acids. The germline V gene has CDR1 SGHVS and CDR2 FQNEAQ. The CDR3 DNA reads as TGTGCCAGCAGCCTTAGTGGGGGGGGTATCAATCAGCCCCAGCATTTT. Translated: CASSLSGGGINQPQHF.

The CDR3 nucleotides are TGTGCCTGGAGTGTTAGCGGGGCCCTCAATGAGCAGTTCTTC. Translating gives CAWSVSGALNEQFF. The chain carries TRBV30 and TRBJ2-1; 8 positions agree with TRBD2. CDR1 is GTSNPN, CDR2 SVGIG, per germline (reference sequence). This CDR3 is built from 14 residues. Trimming at V came to 0 bases and at J to 6 bases, leaving 4 bases not matched to a gene.

The V and J genes are TRBV10-3 and TRBJ2-7, with TRBD1 as a possible D gene (5 bases). The CDR3 covers 14 residues. Germline V CDR1 and CDR2: ENHRY, SYGVKD. With 0 bases removed from V and 7 bases from J, the gap between germline ends came to 13 bases. DNA of the CDR3: TGTGCCATCAGTGAGTCGCACAGGTCCTCGGAGCAGTACTTC. Its protein is CAISESHRSSEQYF.

This clone was recorded a few times. The J gene is TRBJ2-5, the V gene TRBV6-5; D is possibly TRBD2 (5 bases). Trimming stripped 3 bases from V and 4 bases from J, with 15 bases between. The CDR3 consists of 15 residues. Germline loops: CDR1 MNHEY, CDR2 SVGAGI. This CDR3 is CASSYSKKSGETQYF. The CDR3 region has the DNA TGTGCCAGCAGTTATTCGAAGAAAAGCGGAGAGACCCAGTACTTC.

The chain is built from TRBV29-1 and TRBJ2-5; perhaps TRBD2 as D (6 bases). Looked up from germline, CDR1 is SQVTM and CDR2 is ANQGSEA. The CDR3 totals 13 residues. Trimming stripped 6 bases from V and 1 base from J, with 12 bases between. The CDR3 DNA is TGCAGCGTCGAGACGGGGGTCCAAGAGACCCAGTACTTC. Protein sequence: CSVETGVQETQYF.

The genes are TRBV6-4 and TRBJ2-2, with TRBD1 as a possible D gene (6 bases). Deletions cut 6 bases from V and 3 bases from J, with 8 bases between. Germline loops: CDR1 MRHNA, CDR2 SNTAGT. CDR3 length: 13 residues. The CDR3 bases are TGTGCCAGCAGGCACAGGGACACCGGGGAGCTGTTTTTT. It specifies CASRHRDTGELFF.

V is TRBV5-4 and J is TRBJ1-2; possible D gene TRBD1, 5 bases. CDR3 length: 13 residues. The V end lost 4 bases, the J end lost 7 bases, and 14 bases lay between the germline ends. Germline CDR1 SGHNT, CDR2 YYREEE (reference sequence). This chain's CDR3 is CASSPDSSLGYTF. The CDR3 coding sequence is TGTGCCAGCAGCCCTGACAGTAGCCTTGGCTACACCTTC.